Each of the 25 T cell receptor beta chains below was sequenced from the same sample in a study of blood T cells in healthy people across ages. Then a second PCR, running roughly 7 to 11 cycles, was carried out with a sample-barcoded 5' primer and a J-beta primer mix. TCRdb re-derived calls from the 5' RACE reads in MiXCR, one entry per CDR3 protein. The sample yields fewer than 700,000 distinct CDR3 sequences, 40% to 50% seen once. Sequenced input: blood. The source of these receptors is an elderly man in good health.

This clonotype was observed a handful of times. The chain recombines TRBV6-2 or TRBV6-3 with TRBJ2-4; 7 bases fit TRBD1. V shed 4 bases and J 4 bases; nucleotides not matched to a gene: 10. CDR3 length: 16 amino acids. The V gene's germline CDR1 is MNHEY and CDR2 SVGEGT. This CDR3 is CASSSLDGDRKNIQYF. The CDR3 bases are TGTGCCAGCAGTTCTCTAGACGGGGACAGAAAAAACATTCAGTACTTC.

This chain uses TRBV6-5 with TRBJ2-5, with 9 bases identical to TRBD1. The V gene end was trimmed by 5 bases and the J gene end by 3 bases; junction bases not matched to a gene: 7. The CDR3 covers 15 residues. The germline gives CDR1 MNHEY, CDR2 SVGAGI. Here the CDR3 reads CASSRTGTGKETQYF. The CDR3 nucleotides are TGTGCCAGCAGTAGAACCGGGACAGGGAAAGAGACCCAGTACTTC.

This clonotype came up many times. The CDR3: CSVVKPGGYGYTF. CDR3 DNA sequence: TGCAGCGTTGTTAAACCCGGGGGGTATGGCTACACCTTC. The chain carries TRBV29-1 and TRBJ1-2; a weak D match, TRBD1 (5 bases). Deletions cut 4 bases from V and 5 bases from J, with 14 bases between. Looked up from germline, CDR1 is SQVTM and CDR2 is ANQGSEA. There are 13 residues in the CDR3.

The gene calls are TRBV10-2 and TRBJ1-2, with D unclear. The CDR3 is 15 amino acids. Trimming took off 2 bases at V and 8 bases at J, with 18 bases between the two ends. Germline lookup yields CDR1 WSHSY and CDR2 SAAADI. The CDR3 here is CASSETPQRREGYTF. CDR3 DNA sequence: TGCGCCAGCAGTGAGACCCCTCAGAGACGTGAGGGCTACACCTTC.

This clonotype was observed a few times. The rearrangement joins TRBV5-6 to TRBJ2-3; D remains unclear. V shed 1 base and J shed 1 base, with 7 bases lying between them. The CDR3 has 14 residues. Germline V lookup: CDR1 SGHDT, CDR2 YYEEEE. The CDR3 DNA reads as TGTGCCAGCAGCTTGAACGGGCGCACAGATACGCAGTATTTT. Encoded protein: CASSLNGRTDTQYF.

In this sample, this clonotype turned up many times. The rearrangement joins TRBV29-1 to TRBJ2-5, with D perhaps TRBD2 (6 bases). Germline V gene lookup returns CDR1 SQVTM and CDR2 ANQGSEA. The CDR3 has 11 residues. V was cut by 4 bases and J by 7 bases, with 10 bases left in between. Here the CDR3 reads CSVGQGGTQYF. For the CDR3, the DNA is TGCAGCGTTGGGCAGGGAGGGACCCAGTACTTC.

V and J are TRBV18 and TRBJ2-6, with D tentatively TRBD1 (5 bases). Germline CDR1 KGHSH, CDR2 LQKENI. This CDR3 is 16 amino acids long. The germline V and J ends were trimmed by 3 bases and 0 bases, with 9 bases remaining between them. The CDR3 here is CASSPLGDSGANVLTF. The CDR3 DNA reads TGTGCCAGCTCACCTCTAGGGGACTCTGGGGCCAACGTCCTGACTTTC.

The chain recombines TRBV20-1 with TRBJ2-5; 14 nucleotides match TRBD2. V shed 6 bases, J shed 1 base, and the junction held 13 bases outside the gene matches. Germline-derived CDR1 and CDR2 are DFQATT and SNEGSKA (reference sequence). This CDR3 has 18 amino acids. The CDR3 DNA reads as TGCAGTGCGGGGCCCGGGACTAGCGGGGGTGTGGTCCAAGAGACCCAGTACTTC. This codes for CSAGPGTSGGVVQETQYF.

This clonotype was detected a few times. Written as DNA, the CDR3 is TGTGCCAGCAGTGGTGCATATTCCAGTGTCGGCTACACCTTC. It codes for CASSGAYSSVGYTF. The V call is TRBV6-1, the J call TRBJ1-2; D is unresolved. Germline V gene lookup returns CDR1 MNHNS and CDR2 SASEGT. Trimming removed 4 bases from V and 8 bases from J, with 17 bases in between. CDR3 size: 14 residues.

This clonotype was recorded a few times. The rearrangement joins TRBV15 to TRBJ2-1, with D perhaps matching TRBD2 (6 bases). The CDR3 is made up of 16 amino acids. Germline CDR1 LNHNV, CDR2 YYDKDF (reference sequence). V lost 6 bases and J 7 bases, leaving 22 bases between the germline ends. The CDR3 DNA reads as TGTGCCACCAGTAGACCGACTAGGGTTCAGGTGAATGAGCAGTTCTTC. Its protein is CATSRPTRVQVNEQFF.

The rearrangement uses TRBV20-1 and TRBJ2-1, with D unclear. The CDR3 totals 15 residues. CDR1 is DFQATT and CDR2 is SNEGSKA in the germline V gene (reference sequence). V lost 1 base to trimming and J lost 1 base, with 11 bases between them. In DNA, the CDR3 is TGCAGTGCTAGAGGCCCCCCCCGGTCCTACAATGAGCAGTTCTTC. Residues: CSARGPPRSYNEQFF.

This clonotype appeared many times. The genes are TRBV6-1 and TRBJ2-3, with no clear D. Germline CDR1 is MNHNS and CDR2 is SASEGT. The CDR3 is made up of 15 amino acids. The germline V and J ends were trimmed by 1 base and 0 bases, with 8 bases remaining between them. Written as DNA, the CDR3 is TGTGCCAGCAGTGAAGGTTTGGTGAGCACAGATACGCAGTATTTT. Translating it yields CASSEGLVSTDTQYF.

The rearrangement links TRBV6-5 to TRBJ1-1; TRBD1 agrees at 7 bases. Germline trimming cut 8 bases from V and 0 bases from J; bases unmatched to any gene: 9. The length of the CDR3 is 15 residues. The V gene's germline CDR1 is MNHEY and CDR2 SVGAGI. CDR3 protein: CASGAQGQLNTEAFF. In DNA, the CDR3 is TGTGCCAGCGGGGCCCAGGGACAGTTGAACACTGAAGCTTTCTTT.

V gene TRBV7-2 combines with J gene TRBJ2-7, with unresolved D. Matching the DNA end better, TRBJ2-5 makes the J call doubtful. Germline V lookup: CDR1 SGHTA, CDR2 FQGNSA. There are 17 residues in the CDR3. For the CDR3, the DNA is TGTGCCAGCAGCTTATTCGGTAGTATAAGGAGCCAAGAGACCCAGTACTTC. It is translated as CASSLFGSIRSQETQYF.

This clonotype showed up just once. The germline gene is not matched at one end of the junction; a read error may be the cause. The CDR3 DNA reads TGTACCAGCAGCCAAGGGTTAGGGGGGTCTTATAACTCCTACGAGCAGTACTTC. Amino acids: CTSSQGLGGSYNSYEQYF. V gene TRBV3-1 combines with J gene TRBJ2-7, with D perhaps matching TRBD1 or TRBD2 (6 bases each). CDR1 is LGHDT, CDR2 YNNKEL, per germline (reference sequence). The CDR3 sequence is 18 residues long.

The CDR3 loop is CASSRPEGGSYNEQFF. In nucleotides, the CDR3 is TGTGCCAGCAGCCGCCCCGAAGGCGGGTCCTACAATGAGCAGTTCTTC. The chain employs TRBV5-4 and TRBJ2-1; maybe TRBD2 (5 bases). This CDR3 region has 16 residues. The V and J ends lost 4 bases and 1 base respectively, with 15 bases between them. CDR1 SGHNT and CDR2 YYREEE come from the germline V gene (reference sequence). Based on the CDR3 plus reference TRBV5-4 and TRBJ2-1, the full variable domain is ETGVTQSPTHLIKTRGQQVTLRCSSQSGHNTVSWYQQALGQGPQFIFQYYREEENGRGNFPPRFSGLQFPNYSSELNVNALELDDSALYLCASSRPEGGSYNEQFFGPGTRLTVL.

The V and J genes are TRBV27 and TRBJ2-1; TRBD2 matches at 9 bases. The J call may be faulty, since TRBJ2-7 better matches the DNA end. The length of the CDR3 is 19 residues. The germline V gene encodes CDR1 MNHEY and CDR2 SMNVEV (reference sequence). CDR3 sequence reads: CASRLQGSGSTGTYNEQYF. Written as DNA, the CDR3 is TGTGCCAGCCGCCTTCAAGGTAGCGGGAGTACAGGAACCTACAATGAGCAGTACTTC.

This clonotype has just a few counts. The rearrangement uses TRBV6-6 and TRBJ2-7; weak D call: TRBD2 (7 bases). V dropped 7 bases and J dropped 5 bases, with 18 bases sitting between them. This CDR3 is built from 14 residues. Germline values: CDR1 MNHNY, CDR2 SVGAGI (reference sequence). The CDR3 nucleotides read TGTGCCAGCAAACACGGGGGGACACCTCACGAGCAGTACTTC. It encodes CASKHGGTPHEQYF.

CDR3 residues: CSATAGVYEQYF. CDR3 coding DNA: TGCAGTGCCACAGCGGGAGTTTACGAGCAGTACTTC. The chain combines TRBV20-1 with TRBJ2-7; 8 nucleotides align to TRBD2. In germline, CDR1 is DFQATT, CDR2 SNEGSKA (reference sequence). Trimming cost V 6 bases and J 4 bases; bases outside gene matches: 5. The CDR3 length is 12 residues.

This clonotype turned up a few times. The chain joins TRBV7-2 to TRBJ1-2, with D possibly being TRBD1 (5 bases). The CDR3 length is 18 residues. Trimming shortened V by 5 bases and J by 1 base, and 23 bases separated the two germline ends. Germline V gene lookup returns CDR1 SGHTA and CDR2 FQGNSA. CDR3 coding DNA: TGTGCCAGCAGCCCCGAAAGGGGCCGGGTAGGAAGTAACTATGGCTACACCTTC. It yields the protein CASSPERGRVGSNYGYTF. The variable domain in full, with the rest retrieved from reference TRBV7-2 and TRBJ1-2, is GAGVSQSPSNKVTEKGKDVELRCDPISGHTALYWYRQSLGQGLEFLIYFQGNSAPDKSGLPSDRFSAERTGGSVSTLTIQRTQQEDSAVYLCASSPERGRVGSNYGYTFGSGTRLTVV.

A word on this clonotype: The junction and the germline gene differ at one end; a read error may be behind it. The chain carries TRBV10-3 and TRBJ2-3; 7 bases are a match to TRBD2. This CDR3 has 13 residues. Germline CDR1 and CDR2: ENHRY and SYGVKD. CDR3 region: CAIGESTSNAQYF. The CDR3 nucleotides are TGTGCCATCGGTGAGTCGACTAGCAATGCGCAGTATTTT.

The chain employs TRBV9 and TRBJ2-3; possible D gene TRBD2, 6 bases. This CDR3 spans 18 amino acids. Germline V gene sequence: CDR1 SGDLS, CDR2 YYNGEE. Trimming shortened V by 0 bases and J by 2 bases, and 19 bases separated the two germline ends. This chain's CDR3 is CASSVATSTRSHTDTQYF. CDR3 DNA sequence: TGTGCCAGCAGCGTAGCTACGTCGACTAGGAGCCACACAGATACGCAGTATTTT.

The V gene is TRBV12-3 or TRBV12-4, the J gene TRBJ1-2, with D hard to call. The CDR3 is made up of 14 amino acids. Trimming took 5 bases from V and 8 from J, leaving 18 bases between them. The CDR3 loop is CASSVVVRNRGYTF. Written as DNA, the CDR3 is TGTGCCAGCAGTGTAGTTGTGCGCAATCGGGGCTACACCTTC.

This chain links TRBV20-1 with TRBJ1-2; D call uncertain. The V gene's germline CDR1 is DFQATT and CDR2 SNEGSKA (reference sequence). The CDR3 covers 13 residues. The V and J ends lost 4 bases and 5 bases respectively, with 14 bases between them. This chain's CDR3 is CSATLAASYGYTF. DNA for the CDR3: TGCAGTGCTACCCTCGCCGCCTCATATGGCTACACCTTC.

The chain is built from TRBV29-1 and TRBJ2-5; no clear D gene. Deletions cut 1 base from V and 5 bases from J, with 8 bases between. The germline CDR1 and CDR2 sequences are SQVTM and ANQGSEA. This CDR3 has 12 residues. The CDR3 is CSVEVGRETQYF. The CDR3 nucleotides are TGCAGCGTTGAAGTCGGCAGGGAGACCCAGTACTTC.